This TCR beta chain was profiled in a study of cytomegalovirus exposure and HLA in healthy donors. Study details: HLA-typed donors contributed approximately 92 million unique TCRs, which were held in an early data release. Whole-study findings and limits: Most TCR sequences proved rare, with some public TCRs found in many donors.

About this clone itself: Its antigen is currently unknown.

This CDR3 spans 14 amino acids. Trimming removed 7 bases from V and 4 bases from J; junction bases left unmatched: 6. The germline V gene has CDR1 MNHNS and CDR2 SASEGT. It was with 60 Vbeta and 13 Jbeta primers that the PCR ran. TCRdb keeps only in-frame clones here, not all; method: immunoSEQ multiplex PCR. The repertoire includes just under 95,000 clones, over 70% of them detected once, and about 7% sits in the top ten. The specimen sequenced was PBMCs. This receptor was taken from a man in his fifties in good health and CMV-seropositive. The chain couples TRBV6-1 to TRBJ2-7; 11 nucleotides align to TRBD1. CDR3 nucleotide sequence: TGTGCCAGCAATTCGGGACAGGGGGATTACGAGCAGTACTTC. It encodes CASNSGQGDYEQYF.